A single sample gave rise to the 17 T cell receptor beta chains below, sequenced in a study of vaccination effects on CD4 cells after COVID-19. For these receptors, no antigen is known. TCRdb keeps only in-frame clones here, not all; method: immunoSEQ multiplex PCR. The sample consists of 40,000 or so clones, about 68% of them appearing once. CD4+ T cells specific for antigen were expanded with viral peptide pools by the ViraFEST assay before sequencing. Cells that had been cultured for 10 days were the source of isolated CD4+ T cells. Infection with SARS-CoV-2 occurred in the person between March and December 2020, and PCR confirmed it. Source: CD4+ T cells from PBMCs cultured with a peptide pool, taken before COVID-19 vaccination. The receptors come from a human donor who had a prior SARS-CoV-2 infection.

The chain links TRBV5-1 to TRBJ2-2; no reliable D call. This CDR3 contains 13 residues. V lost 7 bases and J 5 bases, leaving 12 bases between the germline ends. Germline lookup yields CDR1 SGHRS and CDR2 YFSETQ. CDR3 loop: CASSRTATGELFF. DNA for the CDR3: TGCGCCAGCTCAAGGACGGCGACCGGGGAGCTGTTTTTT.

This sequence joins TRBV2 and TRBJ2-7; D is ambiguous. This CDR3 region has 12 residues. The germline V gene has CDR1 SNHLY and CDR2 FYNNEI. Trimming left V 7 bases short and J 3 bases short, with 10 bases between. The CDR3: CASKAVGYEQYF. The DNA for the CDR3 is TGTGCCAGCAAGGCGGTAGGCTACGAGCAGTACTTC. Based on the CDR3 plus reference TRBV2 and TRBJ2-7, the full variable domain is EPEVTQTPSHQVTQMGQEVILRCVPISNHLYFYWYRQILGQKVEFLVSFYNNEISEKSEIFDDQFSVERPDGSNFTLKIRSTKLEDSAMYFCASKAVGYEQYFGPGTRLTVT.

This clone was seen just once. The chain links TRBV5-1 to TRBJ1-6; no clear D. This CDR3 has 14 residues. Germline V gives CDR1 SGHRS, CDR2 YFSETQ. The V and J ends lost 0 bases and 9 bases respectively, with 10 bases between them. The CDR3 nucleotides read TGCGCCAGCAGCTTGGGAGATATGGGTTCACCCCTCCACTTT. It codes for CASSLGDMGSPLHF.

The rearrangement uses TRBV10-2 and TRBJ2-5; D gene uncertain. The germline gives CDR1 WSHSY, CDR2 SAAADI. CDR3 length: 13 amino acids. V gave up 8 bases and J gave up 5 bases, with 15 bases separating them. The CDR3 bases are TGCGCCAGCGGTCTTAGTACCTGGGAGACCCAGTACTTC. The encoded protein is CASGLSTWETQYF.

The V and J genes are TRBV2 and TRBJ1-5; 9 nucleotides agree with TRBD1. The CDR3 loop spans 14 amino acids. Germline V gene lookup returns CDR1 SNHLY and CDR2 FYNNEI. Trimming removed 7 bases from V and 6 bases from J; junction bases left unmatched: 7. CDR3 residues: CASKIGQGSQPQHF. The CDR3 DNA reads as TGTGCCAGCAAAATAGGACAGGGGAGTCAGCCCCAGCATTTT.

V and J are TRBV6-5 and TRBJ2-3; 8 bases align to TRBD1. Germline V lookup: CDR1 MNHEY, CDR2 SVGAGI. J lost 2 bases, V lost 4 bases, and 5 bases had no gene match. CDR3 length equals 15 residues. The CDR3 DNA reads TGTGCCAGCAGTTGGGGACAGGTGAACACAGATACGCAGTATTTT. Translated: CASSWGQVNTDTQYF.

As for this clone: Within the sample, other DNA sequences also encode this same CDR3. The chain recombines TRBV7-2 with TRBJ1-1; no firm D call. This CDR3 has 13 residues. Trimming removed 1 base at V and 2 bases at J, with 5 bases between. Germline CDR1 is SGHTA and CDR2 is FQGNSA. The CDR3 region is CASSLDRNTEAFF. In DNA, the CDR3 is TGTGCCAGCAGCTTAGACAGAAACACTGAAGCTTTCTTT. Using reference TRBV7-2 and TRBJ1-1 for the parts outside the CDR3, the full variable domain is GAGVSQSPSNKVTEKGKDVELRCDPISGHTALYWYRQSLGQGLEFLIYFQGNSAPDKSGLPSDRFSAERTGGSVSTLTIQRTQQEDSAVYLCASSLDRNTEAFFGQGTRLTVV.

The gene calls are TRBV5-1 and TRBJ2-7, with 7 positions matching TRBD1. Germline lookup yields CDR1 SGHRS and CDR2 YFSETQ. CDR3 length: 14 residues. V dropped 3 bases and J dropped 3; count of bases not matched to a gene: 6. As DNA, the CDR3 is TGCGCCAGCAGCTCTAGGGACAGAAACTACGAGCAGTACTTC. This sequence encodes CASSSRDRNYEQYF.

This clone was observed a handful of times. The rearrangement links TRBV18 to TRBJ2-2, with 7 bases identical to TRBD1. The CDR3 extends over 16 amino acids. Germline CDR1 reads KGHSH; CDR2 reads LQKENI. V was pared by 3 bases and J by 0 bases, with 4 bases of the junction left unmatched. The CDR3 DNA follows: TGTGCCAGCTCACCGAAGGGACAGCCGAACACCGGGGAGCTGTTTTTT. This sequence encodes CASSPKGQPNTGELFF.

This chain links TRBV9 with TRBJ2-2; 7 bases align to TRBD2. Germline V gene lookup returns CDR1 SGDLS and CDR2 YYNGEE. The CDR3 length is 15 residues. V shed 5 bases, J shed 8 bases, and the junction held 12 bases outside the gene matches. The CDR3 DNA follows: TGTGCCAGCAGTGGCCCCACTAGCGAATGGGGGGAGCTGTTTTTT. Translation gives CASSGPTSEWGELFF.

This sequence joins TRBV23-1 and TRBJ2-7, with a possible D match to TRBD2 (5 bases). TRBV23-1 is marked as an open reading frame, function uncertain. The CDR3 has 10 amino acids. The V gene lost 11 bases and the J gene lost 7 bases, with 12 bases spanning the gap. CDR3 nucleotide sequence: TGCGCCGGCCCGAGGGAAGAGCAGTACTTC. It translates to CAGPREEQYF.

CDR3 nucleotide sequence: TGCGCCAGCAGCTCGGGGGGGACAGGGAACTACGAGCAGTACTTC. It codes for CASSSGGTGNYEQYF. The chain joins TRBV5-1 to TRBJ2-7, with a possible D match to TRBD1 (9 bases). Germline CDR1 is SGHRS and CDR2 is YFSETQ. The CDR3 runs to 15 residues. The V end lost 3 bases, the J end lost 3 bases, and 16 bases lay between the germline ends. The variable domain in full, with the rest retrieved from reference TRBV5-1 and TRBJ2-7, is KAGVTQTPRYLIKTRGQQVTLSCSPISGHRSVSWYQQTPGQGLQFLFEYFSETQRNKGNFPGRFSGRQFSNSRSEMNVSTLELGDSALYLCASSSGGTGNYEQYFGPGTRLTVT.

The rearrangement uses TRBV7-6 and TRBJ2-3; D possibly corresponds to TRBD1 (6 bases). V lost 5 bases, J lost 3 bases, and 15 bases lay in between. The CDR3 consists of 15 residues. CDR1 and CDR2 from the germline V gene are SGHVS and FNYEAQ. CDR3 sequence reads: CASSQGPQGTDTQYF. The CDR3 region has the DNA TGTGCCAGCAGCCAAGGACCCCAGGGGACAGATACGCAGTATTTT.

This rearrangement joins TRBV7-3 to TRBJ1-6; D remains ambiguous. Germline V gives CDR1 SGHTA, CDR2 FQGTGA. V was clipped by 4 bases and J by 2 bases, with 9 bases between them. CDR3 length: 15 residues. Here the CDR3 reads CASSSLGAYNSPLHF. For the CDR3, the DNA is TGTGCCAGCAGCTCCCTCGGGGCCTATAATTCACCCCTCCACTTT.

This clone has only a few counts. The rearrangement joins TRBV2 to TRBJ1-1; D might be TRBD1 (6 bases). This CDR3 spans 13 amino acids. Trimming left V 2 bases short and J 5 bases short, with 9 bases between. Germline V CDR1 and CDR2: SNHLY, FYNNEI. The CDR3 DNA follows: TGTGCCAGCAGTGAACAGGGGAGGACTGAAGCTTTCTTT. Translating it yields CASSEQGRTEAFF.

The J gene is TRBJ2-7, the V gene TRBV18, with D uncertain. V was shortened by 4 bases and J by 6 bases, with 10 bases between the two germline ends. CDR1 is KGHSH and CDR2 is LQKENI in the germline V gene. The length of the CDR3 is 12 residues. CDR3 nucleotides: TGTGCCAGCTCACTACCCTTTGGCGAGCAGTACTTC. Protein: CASSLPFGEQYF. The whole variable domain, remainder taken from reference TRBV18 and TRBJ2-7, is NAGVMQNPRHLVRRRGQEARLRCSPMKGHSHVYWYRQLPEEGLKFMVYLQKENIIDESGMPKERFSAEFPKEGPSILRIQQVVRGDSAAYFCASSLPFGEQYFGPGTRLTVT.

The chain links TRBV2 to TRBJ1-4, with D perhaps matching TRBD1 (6 bases). The V end was cut by 7 bases, the J end by 4 bases, with 13 bases between. CDR3 length: 14 amino acids. Germline CDR1 is SNHLY and CDR2 is FYNNEI. The chain's CDR3 is CASMRDRNNEKLFF. The CDR3 nucleotides are TGTGCCAGCATGAGAGACAGGAATAATGAAAAACTGTTTTTT.